Included here is one T cell receptor (beta chain) sequence, with context. This receptor's antigen is unknown. Per-base quality was not reported, and no clone a single base away is much larger than it. The germline V gene yields KGHSH for CDR1 and LQKENI for CDR2. V loses 3 bases of germline sequence and J loses 7 bases, and the interval between the two ends is 18 bases. The CDR3 numbers 15 residues from cysteine through phenylalanine. CDR3 DNA only is kept here, 45 bases in frame from base 1. Healthy HIV-negative adults with no recently reported acute infections or vaccinations were included as donors. Every donor was a Caucasian adult living in Nashville, Tennessee, USA. For unsorted samples, tens of millions of PBMCs were counted and genomic DNA was extracted with the QIAamp DNA Blood Mini kit. Blood was collected by leukapheresis, and PBMCs were isolated by Ficoll-Histopaque density gradient centrifugation and then cryopreserved in liquid nitrogen vapor phase.

Using the deep immunoSEQ assay, TCR CDR3 regions were amplified from genomic DNA by multiplex PCR. Genomic DNA extracted from each cell subset was distributed evenly over all wells of several immunoSEQ 96-well plates, and each plate served as one replicate. For unsorted PBMC, each replicate PCR was loaded with approximately 300 ng genomic DNA, equivalent to about 30,000 T cell genomes. Ten immunoSEQ deep assay plates were used to sequence unsorted PBMC genomic DNA. Purified libraries were measured with a Qubit 3.0 fluorometer, size-checked on a Bioanalyzer 2100, and measured again with the KAPA Library Quantification kit. Every immunoSEQ 96-well plate was sequenced on a dedicated single-read 150-cycle Illumina NextSeq 550 flow cell. The original methods were these. Because only junctional sequences without quality scores were contained in the immunoSEQ output, filtering matching that applied to full-length reads could not be performed. Sequences were annotated with PyIR, a Python wrapper for IgBLAST v1.9, using IMGT germline references to assign V/J genes and CDR3. Any read was removed if the V/J assignment was weak (E-value above 1e-6), the CDR3 was missing, or the read contained stop codons, out-of-frame junctions, or ambiguous translated residues. V3J clonotypes were defined as sequences sharing an identical inferred V gene, J gene, and CDR3 amino acid sequence. Percentage overlap between repertoires was computed as shared unique clonotypes divided by the size of the smaller repertoire. RTK rarefaction, the Chao1 estimator, and Recon v2.1 estimates of unobserved clonotypes were used to assess repertoire richness. Drawn from immuneACCESS, this table holds only the in-frame rearrangements with V and J called that TCRdb kept. Clones are partly lost; checked studies trace under half to an unresolved V gene and leave the rest unexplained. That table is the source of V, J and clone size, and D and trimming were worked out from the DNA. This sample has about 470,000 clones in its table, and roughly 83% of those were observed once. The top ten hold about 13% of the sample.

This sample was included in a study of shared clonotypes between healthy human individuals (TCRdb year 2020). Regarding the research as a whole: The cohort included a few men and two women between 18 and 49 years of age. To estimate repertoire size and how much clonotype sharing occurs between individuals, the study deeply sequenced the blood TCR repertoires of a handful of healthy adults. To increase sequencing depth and limit assay-specific biases, different laboratories used diverse techniques to prepare libraries and sequence TCR repertoires. Per donor, leukapheresis produced somewhere between about 0.8 and 9 billion PBMCs. The full study reports these points: Sampling was limited to blood, and TCR repertoires in tissue likely differ from TCR repertoires in blood. Based on pairwise subsampling, the degree of clonotype sharing among donors was expected to be affected by sequencing depth. The small number of donors limited the genetic and exposure-history diversity represented.

The sequence is built from TRBV18 and TRBJ1-2, with a weak D call of TRBD1 (6 bases match). The clonotype comes from a woman between 40 and 55 years old in good health. Some clones in this sample may be carry-over from other donors' samples. Sequences were obtained from PBMCs. The DNA sequence follows: TGTGCCAGCTCACCTATGGTCGACAGGAAGGGTGGCTACACCTTC. The translation is CASSPMVDRKGGYTF. With all but the CDR3 taken from the reference TRBV18 and TRBJ1-2 genes, the full variable domain is: NAGVMQNPRHLVRRRGQEARLRCSPMKGHSHVYWYRQLPEEGLKFMVYLQKENIIDESGMPKERFSAEFPKEGPSILRIQQVVRGDSAAYFCASSPMVDRKGGYTFGSGTRLTVV.